Listed below are T cell receptor beta chains from one sample, sequenced in a study of cytomegalovirus exposure and HLA in healthy donors. Only in-frame clones appear in the TCRdb table, and some are missing; sequencing was by immunoSEQ multiplex PCR. The sample contains more than 100,000 clones, 75% to 85% of which appear only once. The specimen sequenced was PBMCs. The receptors were sampled from a man aged 35-49 years in good health and CMV-seronegative. Each CDR3 is given with its conserved first and last residue. The D gene is left open where the match is weak. Clone size is shown for a subset of rows, as once, few, many or a class of expanded clone.

D,V,J,size,CDR3,DNA
NA,TRBV6-1,TRBJ2-7,once,CASVQGGHYEQYF,TGTGCCAGCGTACAGGGGGGGCACTACGAGCAGTACTTC
TRBD1,TRBV6-5,TRBJ2-7,NA,CASSYSGTGDYEQYF,TGTGCCAGCAGTTACTCGGGGACAGGGGACTACGAGCAGTACTTC
NA,TRBV30,TRBJ2-7,NA,CAWSFKRYEQYF,TGTGCCTGGAGTTTCAAGAGGTACGAGCAGTACTTC
NA,TRBV6-5,TRBJ2-5,NA,CASSYGNGGGGTQYF,TGTGCCAGCAGTTACGGGAACGGTGGGGGAGGGACCCAGTACTTC
TRBD1,TRBV30,TRBJ1-5,once,CACASGQNQPQHF,TGTGCCTGCGCCTCGGGACAGAATCAGCCCCAGCATTTT
TRBD1,TRBV27,TRBJ2-7,NA,CASSGTAYEQYF,TGTGCCAGTTCAGGGACAGCATACGAGCAGTACTTC
TRBD1,TRBV6-1,TRBJ2-7,once,CASRASGAGGEQYF,TGTGCCAGCAGGGCATCAGGAGCAGGGGGCGAGCAGTACTTC
TRBD2,TRBV18,TRBJ2-5,NA,CASSAGEQETQYF,TGTGCCAGCTCTGCGGGAGAGCAAGAGACCCAGTACTTC
NA,TRBV12-5,TRBJ1-1,NA,CASAFNTEAFF,TGTGCTAGTGCCTTTAACACTGAAGCTTTCTTT
NA,TRBV5-1,TRBJ2-7,NA,CASSSGLTYEQYF,TGCGCCAGCAGCTCAGGACTTACCTACGAGCAGTACTTC
TRBD1,TRBV28,TRBJ1-2,once,CASSQGVYGYTF,TGTGCCAGCAGTCAGGGGGTCTATGGCTACACCTTC
TRBD1,TRBV19,TRBJ1-1,NA,CASSIQGANTEAFF,TGTGCCAGTAGTATACAGGGGGCAAACACTGAAGCTTTCTTT
NA,TRBV18,TRBJ1-1,NA,CASSPPMALNTEAFF,TGTGCCAGCTCACCCCCCATGGCCCTGAACACTGAAGCTTTCTTT
TRBD2,TRBV7-6,TRBJ2-5,NA,CASSLVGLAGFQETQYF,TGTGCCAGCAGCTTAGTCGGACTAGCGGGCTTCCAAGAGACCCAGTACTTC
TRBD1,TRBV6-1,TRBJ1-5,NA,CASSLGQGAGQPQHF,TGTGCCAGCAGCCTGGGACAGGGGGCCGGTCAGCCCCAGCATTTT
TRBD1,TRBV9,TRBJ1-5,NA,CASSVGVTGDQPQHF,TGTGCCAGCAGCGTAGGGGTCACAGGGGATCAGCCCCAGCATTTT
NA,TRBV5-1,TRBJ2-5,NA,CASSSQGLQETQYF,TGCGCCAGCAGCAGTCAGGGCCTCCAAGAGACCCAGTACTTC
TRBD2,TRBV6-5,TRBJ2-7,NA,CASKLGLGTYEQYF,TGTGCCAGCAAACTAGGACTAGGCACCTACGAGCAGTACTTC
NA,TRBV10-3,TRBJ2-6,NA,CAISEYSNSGANVLTF,TGTGCCATCAGTGAGTACAGTAACTCTGGGGCCAACGTCCTGACTTTC
NA,TRBV2,TRBJ1-4,once,CASGLAGADEKLFF,TGTGCCAGCGGGTTGGCGGGGGCGGATGAAAAACTGTTTTTT
TRBD1,TRBV7-6,TRBJ1-4,once,CASSLGQGGEKLFF,TGTGCCAGCAGCTTGGGGCAGGGGGGTGAAAAACTGTTTTTT
TRBD1,TRBV25-1,TRBJ2-2,NA,CASSGPTGTGGTGELFF,TGTGCCAGCAGTGGTCCGACCGGGACAGGGGGTACCGGGGAGCTGTTTTTT
NA,TRBV2,TRBJ1-1,few,CASRSTQGSTEAFF,TGTGCCAGCAGGTCAACCCAGGGGAGTACTGAAGCTTTCTTT
TRBD1,TRBV28,TRBJ2-7,NA,CASSQGQGYEQYF,TGTGCCAGCAGTCAGGGACAGGGGTACGAGCAGTACTTC
NA,TRBV5-4,TRBJ1-5,once,CASSLGGGNEQPQHF,TGTGCCAGCAGCTTGGGAGGCGGGAACGAACAGCCCCAGCATTTT
NA,TRBV10-1,TRBJ1-4,NA,CASTPGHNEKLFF,TGCGCCAGCACCCCGGGACATAATGAAAAACTGTTTTTT
NA,TRBV7-3,TRBJ2-1,NA,CASSRGTSSYNEQFF,TGTGCCAGCAGCCGCGGGACGAGCTCCTACAATGAGCAGTTCTTC
TRBD2,TRBV5-1,TRBJ2-3,NA,CASSLSGAYTDTQYF,TGCGCCAGCAGCTTAAGCGGGGCCTACACAGATACGCAGTATTTT
TRBD2,TRBV9,TRBJ2-1,NA,CASSLAGDGYNEQFF,TGTGCCAGCAGCCTAGCGGGAGACGGGTACAATGAGCAGTTCTTC
TRBD2,TRBV7-2,TRBJ2-3,once,CASSLRLAGTDTQYF,TGTGCCAGCAGCTTACGCCTAGCGGGCACAGATACGCAGTATTTT
TRBD1,TRBV7-9,TRBJ1-4,NA,CASSLGDRGGNEKLFF,TGTGCCAGCAGCTTGGGGGACAGGGGCGGAAATGAAAAACTGTTTTTT
NA,TRBV2,TRBJ2-7,NA,CASSLSSYEQYF,TGTGCCAGCTCATTGAGCTCCTACGAGCAGTACTTC
NA,TRBV19,TRBJ1-5,once,CASSIGDTAAIKPQHF,TGTGCCAGTAGTATAGGGGACACCGCCGCCATCAAGCCCCAGCATTTT
NA,TRBV5-1,TRBJ2-3,NA,CASSLGTHNRDTQYF,TGCGCCAGCAGCTTGGGGACTCATAATCGCGATACGCAGTATTTT
NA,TRBV28,TRBJ1-2,NA,CASSPTGVAFGYTF,TGTGCCAGCAGTCCGACGGGGGTGGCTTTTGGCTACACCTTC
NA,TRBV6-6,TRBJ1-2,once,CASSYPPEELYGYTF,TGTGCCAGCAGTTACCCGCCCGAGGAGCTCTATGGCTACACCTTC
NA,TRBV27,TRBJ1-1,NA,CASSSREVATEAFF,TGTGCCAGCAGTTCCAGGGAAGTGGCCACTGAAGCTTTCTTT
NA,TRBV5-1,TRBJ2-5,NA,CASSSSQGGTQYF,TGCGCCAGCAGCTCCTCGCAGGGGGGGACCCAGTACTTC
TRBD1,TRBV28,TRBJ2-5,once,CASSLLSGTGGGETQYF,TGTGCCAGCAGTTTATTATCCGGGACAGGAGGGGGGGAGACCCAGTACTTC
NA,TRBV4-1,TRBJ2-3,NA,CASSQDPGGEDTQYF,TGCGCCAGCAGCCAAGATCCGGGGGGCGAAGATACGCAGTATTTT
NA,TRBV29-1,TRBJ1-5,NA,CSVESGNNQPQHF,TGCAGCGTTGAGTCGGGGAACAATCAGCCCCAGCATTTT
TRBD1,TRBV4-2,TRBJ2-5,NA,CASSQKEGRGGGETQYF,TGTGCCAGCAGCCAAAAGGAAGGGAGAGGGGGCGGAGAGACCCAGTACTTC
TRBD1,TRBV18,TRBJ2-7,NA,CASSPPGQGAYEQYF,TGTGCCAGCTCACCTCCGGGACAGGGGGCTTACGAGCAGTACTTC
NA,TRBV27,TRBJ1-2,NA,CASSSTALYGYTF,TGTGCCAGCAGTTCGACAGCCCTCTATGGCTACACCTTC
NA,TRBV5-6,TRBJ2-7,NA,CASSLGVDRSYEQYF,TGTGCCAGCAGCTTGGGCGTGGACAGATCCTACGAGCAGTACTTC
TRBD1,TRBV18,TRBJ2-7,NA,CASSPRTGGVGAYEQYF,TGTGCCAGCTCACCACGAACAGGGGGCGTGGGGGCCTACGAGCAGTACTTC
NA,TRBV14,TRBJ1-1,few,CASSPLGGPSEAFF,TGTGCCAGCAGCCCGCTAGGAGGGCCGAGTGAAGCTTTCTTT
TRBD2,TRBV29-1,TRBJ2-3,NA,CSVRERGFGDTQYF,TGCAGCGTTCGGGAGCGGGGGTTCGGGGATACGCAGTATTTT
TRBD2,TRBV4-2,TRBJ2-7,NA,CASSQGLASYEQYF,TGTGCCAGCAGCCAAGGACTAGCCAGCTACGAGCAGTACTTC
NA,TRBV29-1,TRBJ1-2,once,CSVEDGGGIYGYTF,TGCAGCGTTGAAGATGGGGGGGGAATCTATGGCTACACCTTC
NA,TRBV5-1,TRBJ1-5,NA,CASSLTGMDQPQHF,TGCGCCAGCAGCTTGACAGGGATGGATCAGCCCCAGCATTTT
TRBD1,TRBV4-1,TRBJ1-4,NA,CASSHRQGGEKLFF,TGCGCCAGCAGCCATCGACAGGGTGGTGAAAAACTGTTTTTT
TRBD1,TRBV5-1,TRBJ1-2,once,CASKGQGASTGYTF,TGCGCCAGCAAGGGGCAGGGGGCATCCACTGGCTACACCTTC
NA,TRBV7-8,TRBJ1-1,NA,CASSFSNRVATEAFF,TGTGCCAGCAGCTTTTCTAACAGGGTGGCCACTGAAGCTTTCTTT
NA,TRBV5-8,TRBJ1-4,NA,CASSSDSFDEKLFF,TGTGCCAGCAGCTCGGACAGCTTCGATGAAAAACTGTTTTTT
TRBD1,TRBV2,TRBJ2-5,once,CASRTGQGAAETQYF,TGTGCCAGCAGGACGGGACAGGGGGCAGCAGAGACCCAGTACTTC
NA,TRBV25-1,TRBJ2-7,NA,CASSDSRNYEQYF,TGTGCCAGCAGTGATAGCCGAAATTACGAGCAGTACTTC
TRBD1,TRBV29-1,TRBJ2-3,NA,CSVEVYPGTGTLFTDTQYF,TGCAGCGTTGAGGTCTACCCCGGGACAGGCACCCTATTCACAGATACGCAGTATTTT
NA,TRBV28,TRBJ1-3,once,CASSRDIYTIYF,TGTGCCAGCAGCAGGGATATTTACACCATATATTTT